The 18 T cell receptor beta chains listed next were all sequenced from one sample in a study of blood T cell repertoires in COVID-19. Sequencing was performed with immunoSEQ multiplex PCR; in TCRdb, only in-frame clones are kept and a portion is missing. The table has more than 30,000 clones, around 92% seen once; the top ten hold around 0.57%. Sequencing was carried out using peripheral blood. Receptors were obtained from a woman between 35 and 50 years old with active or convalescent COVID-19.

This clone was seen just once. The chain carries TRBV15 and TRBJ2-7; 7 bases agree with TRBD2. V was clipped by 3 bases and J by 0 bases; unmatched bases: 2. CDR1 and CDR2 (germline): LNHNV, YYDKDF (reference sequence). The CDR3 runs 14 residues. The CDR3 nucleotides read TGTGCCACCAGCAGGGGACTAAGCTCCTACGAGCAGTACTTC. Translating it yields CATSRGLSSYEQYF.

This clone was detected a few times. V is TRBV6-6 and J is TRBJ2-1; weak D call: TRBD2 (6 bases). The CDR3 contains 15 residues. V was cut by 2 bases and J by 3 bases, with 11 bases left in between. Germline V lookup: CDR1 MNHNY, CDR2 SVGAGI (reference sequence). The CDR3 region has the DNA TGTGCCAGCAGTTACCCCGGTAGCGGCTACAATGAGCAGTTCTTC. Translation: CASSYPGSGYNEQFF.

V and J are TRBV7-9 and TRBJ2-5, with D unresolved. Germline CDR1 SEHNR, CDR2 FQNEAQ (reference sequence). Trimming left V 2 bases short and J 2 bases short, with 9 bases between. The CDR3 length is 14 residues. CDR3 amino acids: CASSLRGSQETQYF. CDR3 DNA: TGTGCCAGCAGCTTACGAGGTTCGCAAGAGACCCAGTACTTC.

The chain joins TRBV18 to TRBJ1-1; 11 bases are a match to TRBD1. In germline, CDR1 is KGHSH, CDR2 LQKENI. V lost 6 bases, J lost 5 bases, and 8 bases stayed unmatched. The CDR3 is 15 residues long. DNA for the CDR3: TGTGCCAGCTCCCCCGGGACAGGGGGAAGGACTGAAGCTTTCTTT. This codes for CASSPGTGGRTEAFF.

The chain links TRBV9 to TRBJ2-2, with D perhaps matching TRBD1 (6 bases). The CDR3 totals 18 residues. Germline assignment: CDR1 SGDLS and CDR2 YYNGEE. V lost 0 bases to trimming and J lost 2 bases, with 17 bases between them. The CDR3, as DNA: TGTGCCAGCAGCGTAGGGGATGGGGCAGGGGCCAACACCGGGGAGCTGTTTTTT. Its translation is CASSVGDGAGANTGELFF.

The chain employs TRBV7-6 and TRBJ2-2; D is possibly TRBD2 (5 bases). The CDR3 runs 16 residues. V was trimmed by 2 bases and J by 4 bases, leaving 14 bases between them. Per germline, CDR1 SGHVS and CDR2 FNYEAQ. In DNA, the CDR3 is TGTGCCAGCAGCTTATCTAGCCCTCGGAGCACCGGGGAGCTGTTTTTT. Residues: CASSLSSPRSTGELFF.

The chain recombines TRBV21-1 with TRBJ2-1; the table's D call, TRBD2, was not checked against the DNA. TRBV21-1 is assigned pseudogene status. CDR3 length: 16 residues. CDR3 sequence reads: CASSKPRAGGPNEQFF. The CDR3 nucleotides are TGTGCCAGCAGCAAACCTCGAGCGGGGGGGCCTAATGAGCAGTTCTTC.

The CDR3, as DNA: TGTGCCAGCAGTTACGGGGACCCACAGGGGCGGGAAAAACTGTTTTTT. Translated: CASSYGDPQGREKLFF. This chain links TRBV6-5 with TRBJ1-4, with TRBD1 matching 7 bases. The CDR3 covers 16 residues. With 2 bases clipped from V and 8 bases from J, the junction kept 11 bases outside the gene matches. Germline CDR1 is MNHEY and CDR2 is SVGAGI.

The chain recombines TRBV6-5 with TRBJ1-5; 7 bases match TRBD1. This CDR3 has 13 amino acids. CDR1 and CDR2 from the germline V gene are MNHEY and SVGAGI. V lost 3 bases to trimming and J lost 5 bases; unmatched junction nucleotides: 1. For the CDR3, the DNA is TGTGCCAGCAGTTATACAGGGGATCAGCCCCAGCATTTT. As protein: CASSYTGDQPQHF.

This clone was seen a single time. The chain uses TRBV5-1 and TRBJ1-4, with a possible D match to TRBD1 (5 bases). Germline V CDR1 and CDR2: SGHRS, YFSETQ. The CDR3 has 14 amino acids. V dropped 4 bases and J dropped 4 bases, with 11 bases sitting between them. This chain's CDR3 is CASSADRYNEKLFF. The CDR3 DNA reads as TGCGCCAGCAGCGCCGACAGATATAATGAAAAACTGTTTTTT. The full variable domain, in which reference TRBV5-1 and TRBJ1-4 provide the parts outside the CDR3, is KAGVTQTPRYLIKTRGQQVTLSCSPISGHRSVSWYQQTPGQGLQFLFEYFSETQRNKGNFPGRFSGRQFSNSRSEMNVSTLELGDSALYLCASSADRYNEKLFFGSGTQLSVL.

V is TRBV28 and J is TRBJ2-7; tentatively, D is TRBD2 (7 bases). This CDR3 comprises 18 residues. CDR1 and CDR2 (germline): MDHEN, SYDVKM. V was pared by 3 bases and J by 0 bases, with 21 bases between. The CDR3 loop is CASSFYEGEGTISYEQYF. CDR3 in DNA: TGTGCCAGCAGTTTTTACGAGGGGGAGGGGACGATCTCCTACGAGCAGTACTTC. Variable domain in full (rest from reference TRBV28 and TRBJ2-7): DVKVTQSSRYLVKRTGEKVFLECVQDMDHENMFWYRQDPGLGLRLIYFSYDVKMKEKGDIPEGYSVSREKKERFSLILESASTNQTSMYLCASSFYEGEGTISYEQYFGPGTRLTVT.

The chain is built from TRBV5-1 and TRBJ1-1; D is possibly TRBD1 (5 bases). CDR3 length: 13 residues. In germline, CDR1 is SGHRS, CDR2 YFSETQ. Trimming cost V 5 bases and J 4 bases, with 12 bases left between them. CDR3 loop: CASRTRGITEAFF. Written as DNA, the CDR3 is TGCGCCAGCAGGACTCGGGGGATCACTGAAGCTTTCTTT.

In its sample, this clone was seen once. The chain joins TRBV18 to TRBJ2-2; a possible D gene is TRBD2 (5 bases). The CDR3 has 14 amino acids. Germline CDR1 KGHSH, CDR2 LQKENI. V was cut by 6 bases and J by 4 bases, with 12 bases left in between. CDR3 coding DNA: TGTGCCAGCTCTGAACTAGGAGGCACCGGGGAGCTGTTTTTT. It encodes CASSELGGTGELFF.

This chain uses TRBV28 with TRBJ1-6, with 10 positions matching TRBD1. The CDR3 is 16 amino acids. Germline-derived CDR1 and CDR2 are MDHEN and SYDVKM. V lost 6 bases and J lost 7; bases outside the gene matches: 9. In nucleotides, the CDR3 is TGTGCCAGCAGCCTTAACGTGGGACAGGGGAATTCACCCCTCCACTTT. Protein product: CASSLNVGQGNSPLHF.

This clone was seen a single time. The rearrangement joins TRBV9 to TRBJ2-1; possible D gene TRBD2, 5 bases. Germline values: CDR1 SGDLS, CDR2 YYNGEE. Trimming shortened V by 0 bases and J by 8 bases, and 12 bases separated the two germline ends. The CDR3 runs 14 residues. The CDR3 sequence is CASSVGPSGDEQFF. CDR3 bases: TGTGCCAGCAGCGTAGGACCTTCCGGGGATGAGCAGTTCTTC. The variable domain in full, with the rest retrieved from reference TRBV9 and TRBJ2-1, is DSGVTQTPKHLITATGQRVTLRCSPRSGDLSVYWYQQSLDQGLQFLIQYYNGEERAKGNILERFSAQQFPDLHSELNLSSLELGDSALYFCASSVGPSGDEQFFGPGTRLTVL.

The chain recombines TRBV2 with TRBJ2-7; perhaps TRBD1 as D (6 bases). The V gene's germline CDR1 is SNHLY and CDR2 FYNNEI. The CDR3 sequence is 18 residues long. V lost 0 bases, J lost 3 bases, and 21 bases lay in between. In nucleotides, the CDR3 is TGTGCCAGCAGTGAAGCACTCAGGGGCCCCCCTTTCCTCTACGAGCAGTACTTC. Translating gives CASSEALRGPPFLYEQYF.

This chain links TRBV4-1 with TRBJ1-5; D is unclear. Germline V gene lookup returns CDR1 MGHRA and CDR2 YSYEKL. The CDR3 extends over 15 amino acids. V was shortened by 4 bases and J by 0 bases, with 10 bases between the two germline ends. The CDR3 region has the DNA TGCGCCAGCAGCCTTGGAGGGTATAGCAATCAGCCCCAGCATTTT. Encoded protein: CASSLGGYSNQPQHF.

The chain carries TRBV28 and TRBJ1-3; D unclear. The CDR3 contains 16 residues. V lost 4 bases and J lost 4, with 17 bases in between. Germline CDR1 is MDHEN and CDR2 is SYDVKM. CDR3: CASSSVLGGGGNTIYF. The CDR3 coding sequence is TGTGCCAGCAGTTCCGTCTTGGGAGGAGGAGGAAACACCATATATTTT.